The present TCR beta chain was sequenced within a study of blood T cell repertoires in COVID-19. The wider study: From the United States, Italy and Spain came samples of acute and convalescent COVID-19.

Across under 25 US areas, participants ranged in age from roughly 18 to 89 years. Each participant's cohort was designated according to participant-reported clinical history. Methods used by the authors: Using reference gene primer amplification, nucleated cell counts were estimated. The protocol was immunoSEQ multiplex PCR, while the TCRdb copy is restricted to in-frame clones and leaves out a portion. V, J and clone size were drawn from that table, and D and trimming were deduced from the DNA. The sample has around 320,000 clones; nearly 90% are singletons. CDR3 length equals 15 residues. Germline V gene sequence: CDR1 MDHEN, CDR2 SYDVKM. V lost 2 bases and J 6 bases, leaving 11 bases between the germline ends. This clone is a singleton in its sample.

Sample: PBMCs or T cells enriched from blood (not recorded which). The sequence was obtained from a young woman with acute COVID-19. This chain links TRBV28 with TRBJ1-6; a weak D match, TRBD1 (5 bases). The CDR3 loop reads CASSLGGSFNSPLHF. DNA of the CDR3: TGTGCCAGCAGTTTAGGGGGGTCTTTTAATTCACCCCTCCACTTT.